This T cell receptor beta chain was recovered during a study of T cell responses to AZD1222 COVID-19 vaccine. Generated by immunoSEQ multiplex PCR, the TCRdb table keeps only in-frame clones and is missing some. The table includes about 180,000 clones, about 92% detected once. V was trimmed by 4 bases and J by 3 bases, leaving 18 bases between them. The length of the CDR3 is 16 residues. CDR1 is SGHDN and CDR2 is FVKESK in the germline V gene. The receptor was isolated from an adult in good health. The chain uses TRBV14 and TRBJ1-2; possibly TRBD1 for D (6 bases). This sample comprised peripheral blood, obtained on day 0 of AZD1222 vaccination. CDR3 coding DNA: TGTGCCAGCAGCCCGACCAACAGGGTACGGCACTATGGCTACACCTTC. This sequence encodes CASSPTNRVRHYGYTF.